These T cell receptor beta chains were read from a single sample in a study of T cells in Graves' hyperthyroidism and ophthalmopathy. TCRdb independently ran MiXCR on the multiplex PCR reads; one entry per CDR3 protein. Of fewer than 350,000 distinct CDR3 sequences in the sample, approximately 18% are singletons; the top ten hold approximately 49%. Specimen: blood. The source of these receptors is a woman aged 50 to 60 with Graves' hyperthyroidism. Each CDR3 is given with its conserved first and last residue. D genes are given only for firm matches. Some rows have no size entry. The others give once, few or many, or a class for an expanded clone.

clone size,J gene,D gene,V gene,CDR3 DNA,CDR3 protein
many,TRBJ1-1,.,TRBV28,TGTGCCAGCCGATCGAGCTCTGAAGCTTTCTTT,CASRSSSEAFF
.,TRBJ2-2,TRBD1,TRBV4-1,TGCGCCAGCAGCCAAGAACGGACAGGGGGCAACACCGGGGAGCTGTTTTTT,CASSQERTGGNTGELFF
.,TRBJ2-1,.,TRBV9,TGTGCCAGCAGCCCCGACAATGAGCAGTTCTTC,CASSPDNEQFF
many,TRBJ1-1,.,TRBV2,TGTGCCAGCCACAAGGGCACACTATACACTGAAGCTTTCTTT,CASHKGTLYTEAFF
few,TRBJ2-5,TRBD1,TRBV7-2,TGTGCCAGCAGCTTAGAGGGACAGGGGTGGGAGACCCAGTACTTC,CASSLEGQGWETQYF
few,TRBJ2-2,TRBD2,TRBV4-2,TGTGCCAGCAGCCAAGTGGTCAGCGGGGATAACACCGGGGAGCTGTTTTTT,CASSQVVSGDNTGELFF
.,TRBJ1-2,TRBD1,TRBV18,TGTGCCAGCTCACCACGGAGAGACAGGGAGGCCTATGGCTACACCTTC,CASSPRRDREAYGYTF
.,TRBJ1-6,.,TRBV5-1,TGCGCCAGCAGCTTGGGGGGGATGTCCTATAATTCACCCCTCCACTTT,CASSLGGMSYNSPLHF
many,TRBJ2-1,.,TRBV7-9,TGTGCCAGCAGCCCCCGGGACGGGTCCTACAATGAGCAGTTCTTC,CASSPRDGSYNEQFF
many,TRBJ1-1,.,TRBV27,TGTGCCAGCAGTTTATCGGCAGGGTTAAGGAACACTGAAGCTTTCTTT,CASSLSAGLRNTEAFF
.,TRBJ1-3,.,TRBV2,TGTGCCAGCAGGGCAGGGGAGTCTGGAAACACCATATATTTT,CASRAGESGNTIYF
many,TRBJ1-1,.,TRBV12-3/TRBV12-4,TGTGCCAGCAGTTCCGAACAGGGCACGGAAGCTTTCTTT,CASSSEQGTEAFF
.,TRBJ1-1,.,TRBV12-3/TRBV12-4,TGTGCCAGCAGCCGCGGACAAGGGGTCGCTTTCTTT,CASSRGQGVAFF
few,TRBJ2-3,TRBD2,TRBV28,TGTGCCAGCAGTACTCTGCGGGAGGGCCCGACAGATACGCAGTATTTT,CASSTLREGPTDTQYF
.,TRBJ1-2,TRBD1,TRBV24-1,TGTGCCACCAGTGAGCGACAGGGCATATGGGAACTTTGTGGCTACACCTTC,CATSERQGIWELCGYTF
few,TRBJ2-7,.,TRBV7-2,TGTGCCAGCAGCTTAGGGGATTCCAGGGTACAGGAGCAGTACTTC,CASSLGDSRVQEQYF
few,TRBJ1-1,.,TRBV5-1,TGCGCCAGCAGCTTGGGGACACAAGCCACTGAAGCTTTCTTT,CASSLGTQATEAFF
.,TRBJ1-1,.,TRBV29-1,TGCAGCGTTGAAGGCATACTACTGAACACTGAAGCTTTCTTT,CSVEGILLNTEAFF
many,TRBJ1-2,TRBD1,TRBV18,TGTGCCAGCTCACCAGGACAGGGGCGTGCTGGCTACACCTTC,CASSPGQGRAGYTF
.,TRBJ1-3,TRBD1,TRBV6-5,TGTGCCAGCAGATTAGGACAGGACGGAAACACCATATATTTT,CASRLGQDGNTIYF
many,TRBJ1-2,.,TRBV6-1,TGTGCCAGCAGTGGAAGGGGGGCCTCACTTTCTAACTATGGCTACACCTTC,CASSGRGASLSNYGYTF
.,TRBJ1-2,.,TRBV20-1,TGCAGTGCCCCCATAGACGTCGGGTATGGCTACACCTTC,CSAPIDVGYGYTF
.,TRBJ2-3,TRBD2,TRBV2,TGTGCCAGCAGTGGCCTAGCGGGAGCAGGCACAGATACGCAGTATTTT,CASSGLAGAGTDTQYF
.,TRBJ2-1,.,TRBV5-1,TGCGCCAGCAGCTGGGTGGATACTTCCAATGAGCAGTTCTTC,CASSWVDTSNEQFF
few,TRBJ2-3,TRBD2,TRBV10-3,TGTGCCGTGCGGAGCAGCGGGGAAGCAGGGACGCAGTATTTT,CAVRSSGEAGTQYF
.,TRBJ1-1,.,TRBV20-1,TGCAGTGCTAGAGCACTGTTTGGGACTGAAGCTTTCTTT,CSARALFGTEAFF
.,TRBJ2-3,.,TRBV10-1,TGCGCCAGCAGTGGAGAGACAGATACGCAGTATTTT,CASSGETDTQYF
few,TRBJ2-1,.,TRBV29-1,TGCAGCGTTGGCGGGACTCACGACGGCAATGAGCAGTTCTTC,CSVGGTHDGNEQFF
.,TRBJ2-2,TRBD1,TRBV18,TGTGCCAGCTCACCACCGGGACAGGCATTCGTTAACACCGGGGAGCTGTTTTTT,CASSPPGQAFVNTGELFF